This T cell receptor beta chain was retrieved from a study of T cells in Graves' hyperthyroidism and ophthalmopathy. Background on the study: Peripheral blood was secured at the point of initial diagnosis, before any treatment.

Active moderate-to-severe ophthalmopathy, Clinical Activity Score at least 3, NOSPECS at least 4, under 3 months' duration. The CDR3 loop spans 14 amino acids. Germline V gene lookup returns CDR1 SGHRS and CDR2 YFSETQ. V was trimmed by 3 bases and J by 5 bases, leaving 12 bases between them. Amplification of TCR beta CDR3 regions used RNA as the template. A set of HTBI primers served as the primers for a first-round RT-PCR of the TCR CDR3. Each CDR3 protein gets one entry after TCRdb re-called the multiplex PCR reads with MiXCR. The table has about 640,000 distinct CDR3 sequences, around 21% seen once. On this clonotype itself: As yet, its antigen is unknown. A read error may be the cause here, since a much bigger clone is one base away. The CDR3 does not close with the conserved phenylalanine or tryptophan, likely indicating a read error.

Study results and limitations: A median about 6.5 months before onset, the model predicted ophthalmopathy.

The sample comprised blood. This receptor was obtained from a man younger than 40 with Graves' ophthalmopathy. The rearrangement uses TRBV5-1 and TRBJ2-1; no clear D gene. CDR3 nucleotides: TGCGCCAGCAGCTCAGGACCTAAGGACAATGAGCAGTTCCTC. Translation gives CASSSGPKDNEQFL.